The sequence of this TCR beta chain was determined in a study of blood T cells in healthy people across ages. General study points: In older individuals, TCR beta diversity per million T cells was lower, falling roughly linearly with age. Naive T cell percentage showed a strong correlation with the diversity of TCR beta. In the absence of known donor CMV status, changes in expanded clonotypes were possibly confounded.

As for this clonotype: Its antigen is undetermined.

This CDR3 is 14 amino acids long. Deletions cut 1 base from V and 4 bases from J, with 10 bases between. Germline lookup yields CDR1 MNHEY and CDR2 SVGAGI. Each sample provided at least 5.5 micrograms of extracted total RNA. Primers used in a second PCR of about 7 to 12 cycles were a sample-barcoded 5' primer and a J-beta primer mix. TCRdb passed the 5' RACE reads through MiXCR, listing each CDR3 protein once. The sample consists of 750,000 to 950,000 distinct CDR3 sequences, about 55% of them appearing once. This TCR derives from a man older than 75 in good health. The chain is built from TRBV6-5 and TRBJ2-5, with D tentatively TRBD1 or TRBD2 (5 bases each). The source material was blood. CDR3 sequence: CASSYWGNTETQYF. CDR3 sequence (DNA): TGTGCCAGCAGTTACTGGGGGAATACAGAGACCCAGTACTTC.